This T cell receptor beta chain was sequenced in a study of cytomegalovirus exposure and HLA in healthy donors. Regarding donors, all were healthy bone marrow donors. The CDR3 contains 12 residues. The germline gives CDR1 SGHRS, CDR2 YFSETQ. V dropped 1 base and J dropped 6 bases, with 8 bases sitting between them. Amplification used 60 Vbeta primers and 13 Jbeta primers. Profiled with immunoSEQ multiplex PCR; TCRdb holds only in-frame clones, not every one. The table lists 150,000 to 200,000 clones, roughly three quarters of them singletons. Details on this clone: Its antigen is unknown.

Study-level findings and limits: Cytomegalovirus-associated TCR beta chains were listed, numbering 164. Upon later analysis, TCR association rates were observed to vary by HLA locus, being highest for DRB1 and lowest for HLA-C. Later analysis associated a missense DCLRE1C variant with TCR beta V- and J-gene trimming.

Sample: PBMCs. The rearrangement uses TRBV5-1 and TRBJ2-7, with TRBD1 as a possible D gene (6 bases). This clonotype was obtained from a woman between 50 and 59 years old in good health and CMV-seropositive. The CDR3 region is CASSLIGGEQYF. The CDR3 DNA sequence: TGCGCCAGCAGCTTGATAGGGGGCGAGCAGTACTTC.